This TCR beta chain was found in a study of response to subunit inactivated influenza vaccine. Deletions cut 0 bases from V and 9 bases from J, with 15 bases between. CDR1 is SEHNR and CDR2 is FQNEAQ in the germline V gene (reference sequence). CDR3 size: 14 residues. MiXCR was run by TCRdb on the RT-PCR reads, yielding one entry per CDR3 protein. The table shows 530,000 or so distinct CDR3 sequences, with less than 15% occurring only once. This clonotype was recorded only once. The material sequenced was PBMCs from blood, taken 11 to 12 days after vaccination. The chain is built from TRBV7-9 and TRBJ2-7; D is ambiguous. This TCR derives from a man aged 50-59 years who received an inactivated influenza vaccine. The CDR3 coding sequence is TGTGCCAGCAGCTTAGCCGGCGACATGCGTATGCAGTACTTC. Amino acid sequence: CASSLAGDMRMQYF.